The clone carrying this TCR beta chain was counted only a few times. Antigen unknown. The germline V gene encodes CDR1 SGHTA and CDR2 FQGNSA. V lost 5 bases, J lost 0 bases, and 12 bases lay in between. The CDR3 contains 15 residues. Constant-segment primers served in 5'RACE that generated TCR alpha and TCR beta cDNA libraries bearing sample barcodes and UMIs. TCRdb re-analysed the 5' RACE reads in MiXCR, keeping a single row per CDR3 protein. The sample shows 290,000 or so distinct CDR3 sequences, 15% to 20% of them seen only once. The data originate from a study of T-cell memory formation after mild COVID-19. Background on the study: Largely donor-specific sequence clusters came from two donors.

Findings and caveats of the study: Contracting clones from day 15 to 85 had balanced CD4/CD8; later expanders favoured CD4+. Mainly CM and EM harbored the contracting CD4+ clones; mainly EMRA harbored the CD8+ ones.

The sample was PBMCs or a T cell subset sorted from them (not recorded which). This sequence originates from a man between 18 and 29 years old who had mild COVID-19 (a few samples of this study predate the infection). Cell type and time point are not known. This chain links TRBV7-2 with TRBJ2-3, with D unclear. The CDR3 DNA is TGTGCCAGCAGCCCCTACCGGACCAGCACAGATACGCAGTATTTT. This encodes CASSPYRTSTDTQYF.